Below, 21 T cell receptor beta chains from the same sample are listed, as sequenced in a study of cytomegalovirus exposure and HLA in healthy donors. The primer mix had 60 Vbeta and 13 Jbeta primers. TCRdb's table, derived via immunoSEQ multiplex PCR, lists solely in-frame clones and lacks some. The table shows 130,000 to 150,000 clones, with roughly 68% occurring only once. The sample was PBMCs. Source of these receptors: a man between 60 and 75 years old in good health and CMV-seronegative.

The genes are TRBV7-8 and TRBJ2-4; TRBD2 is a possible D gene (5 bases). Deletions cut 6 bases from V and 0 bases from J, with 15 bases between. The CDR3 length is 16 residues. Germline-derived CDR1 and CDR2 are SGHVS and FQNEAQ. This CDR3 is CASSGRPGLAKNIQYF. CDR3 sequence (DNA): TGTGCCAGCAGTGGACGGCCTGGACTAGCCAAAAACATTCAGTACTTC. Drawing the rest from reference TRBV7-8 and TRBJ2-4, the complete variable domain is GAGVSQSPRYKVAKRGQDVALRCDPISGHVSLFWYQQALGQGPEFLTYFQNEAQLDKSGLPSDRFFAERPEGSVSTLKIQRTQQEDSAVYLCASSGRPGLAKNIQYFGAGTRLSVL.

V usage is TRBV6-5 and J usage is TRBJ1-6; TRBD1 is a possible D gene (5 bases). The CDR3 is 12 residues long. The germline V and J ends were trimmed by 6 bases and 7 bases, with 7 bases remaining between them. Germline V gene data show CDR1 as MNHEY and CDR2 as SVGAGI. CDR3 sequence reads: CASSQGNSPLHF. CDR3 nucleotide sequence: TGTGCCAGCAGCCAGGGAAATTCACCCCTCCACTTT.

The chain employs TRBV7-2 and TRBJ2-3; 8 bases align to TRBD2. There are 13 residues in the CDR3. V lost 8 bases to trimming and J lost 5 bases; unmatched junction nucleotides: 6. Germline lookup yields CDR1 SGHTA and CDR2 FQGNSA. DNA of the CDR3: TGTGCCAGCCGAGCGGGAGTCCTAGATACGCAGTATTTT. This codes for CASRAGVLDTQYF.

Only a few counts were recorded for this clone. J is TRBJ2-7 and V is TRBV6-6; D gene unclear. The CDR3 covers 12 residues. Per germline, CDR1 MNHNY and CDR2 SVGAGI (reference sequence). V dropped 6 bases and J dropped 4 bases, with 10 bases sitting between them. The CDR3 sequence is CASSQQRYEQYF. CDR3 DNA sequence: TGTGCCAGCAGCCAACAGAGATACGAGCAGTACTTC.

This clone has only one observation. The V gene is TRBV11-1, the J gene TRBJ2-3; 14 nucleotides align to TRBD2. V lost 5 bases, J lost 5 bases, and 6 bases stayed unmatched. Germline CDR1 reads SGHAT; CDR2 reads FQDESV (reference sequence). This CDR3 has 16 amino acids. This chain's CDR3 is CASSLRLAGGLDTQYF. The CDR3 bases are TGTGCCAGCAGCCTCCGACTAGCGGGAGGGTTAGATACGCAGTATTTT.

V and J are TRBV7-6 and TRBJ1-1; D not resolved. The CDR3 covers 15 residues. CDR1 is SGHVS and CDR2 is FNYEAQ in the germline V gene. V was clipped by 2 bases and J by 5 bases, with 15 bases between them. This CDR3 reads CASSLSEGSGTEAFF. The CDR3 DNA reads TGTGCCAGCAGCTTAAGTGAAGGGAGTGGAACTGAAGCTTTCTTT. Filled out from reference TRBV7-6 and TRBJ1-1, the complete variable domain reads GAGVSQSPRYKVTKRGQDVALRCDPISGHVSLYWYRQALGQGPEFLTYFNYEAQQDKSGLPNDRFSAERPEGSISTLTIQRTEQRDSAMYRCASSLSEGSGTEAFFGQGTRLTVV.

The CDR3 sequence: CASSDGRESSYEQYF. CDR3 nucleotide sequence: TGTGCCAGCAGTGATGGGCGGGAGAGCTCCTACGAGCAGTACTTC. The J gene is TRBJ2-7, the V gene TRBV2; 7 bases are a match to TRBD2. V lost 3 bases to trimming and J lost 0 bases; unmatched junction nucleotides: 5. Looked up from germline, CDR1 is SNHLY and CDR2 is FYNNEI. This CDR3 has 15 amino acids.

The chain uses TRBV7-2 and TRBJ1-1; 11 nucleotides line up with TRBD1. This CDR3 comprises 17 residues. Germline V lookup: CDR1 SGHTA, CDR2 FQGNSA. The trim removed 5 bases at V and 5 bases at J, leaving 13 bases unmatched. This CDR3 reads CASSPRDRGEATTEAFF. The CDR3 coding sequence is TGTGCCAGCAGCCCCCGGGACAGGGGGGAGGCGACGACTGAAGCTTTCTTT.

Only a few counts were recorded for this clone. V is TRBV10-2 and J is TRBJ1-1; D may be TRBD1 (6 bases). The ends were cut back, 4 bases at V and 4 bases at J, with 16 bases in the middle. Germline CDR1 reads WSHSY; CDR2 reads SAAADI. The CDR3 contains 15 residues. The CDR3 region is CASSVGGREGTEAFF. CDR3 DNA sequence: TGCGCCAGCAGTGTAGGGGGACGAGAGGGCACTGAAGCTTTCTTT.

The DNA of the CDR3 is TGTGCCAGCAGCCAGGCCTGGGGGACAGACGGCTACACCTTC. This translates into CASSQAWGTDGYTF. V is TRBV14 and J is TRBJ1-2, with TRBD1 matching over 7 bases. The germline V gene encodes CDR1 SGHDN and CDR2 FVKESK. The CDR3 consists of 14 residues. The junction had 9 bases not matched to a gene; V was cut back by 3 bases and J by 8 bases.

The chain recombines TRBV5-1 with TRBJ1-1, with D maybe TRBD1 (6 bases). V lost 4 bases and J 1 base, leaving 14 bases between the germline ends. The CDR3 is made up of 15 amino acids. Germline V CDR1 and CDR2: SGHRS, YFSETQ. CDR3 coding DNA: TGCGCCAGCAGCACTAATCCGGGACAGAACACTGAAGCTTTCTTT. Amino acids: CASSTNPGQNTEAFF.

The sample holds a few counts of this clone. This rearrangement joins TRBV7-8 to TRBJ2-7; 8 bases agree with TRBD2. CDR1 is SGHVS and CDR2 is FQNEAQ in the germline V gene. V trimming: 2 bases; J trimming: 7 bases; junction bases outside the gene matches: 16. This CDR3 spans 17 amino acids. The CDR3 region has the DNA TGTGCCAGCAGCTTAATAACTAGCGGAGAGTGGGTGAGGGAGCAGTACTTC. It codes for CASSLITSGEWVREQYF.

This sequence joins TRBV6-5 and TRBJ2-3; 7 positions agree with TRBD1. The junction had 4 bases not matched to a gene; V was cut back by 6 bases and J by 4 bases. Germline V CDR1 and CDR2: MNHEY, SVGAGI. The CDR3 is 13 amino acids. CDR3 sequence reads: CASRTQGADTQYF. In DNA form, the CDR3 reads TGTGCCAGCAGGACTCAGGGGGCAGATACGCAGTATTTT.

The chain links TRBV7-9 to TRBJ1-1, with D possibly TRBD1 on 5 matching bases. The germline V gene encodes CDR1 SEHNR and CDR2 FQNEAQ (reference sequence). The V and J ends lost 7 bases and 1 base respectively, with 7 bases between them. The CDR3 covers 12 residues. CDR3 in DNA: TGTGCCAGCAACCAGGGGAACACTGAAGCTTTCTTT. This codes for CASNQGNTEAFF. Drawing the rest from reference TRBV7-9 and TRBJ1-1, the complete variable domain is DTGVSQNPRHKITKRGQNVTFRCDPISEHNRLYWYRQTLGQGPEFLTYFQNEAQLEKSRLLSDRFSAERPKGSFSTLEIQRTEQGDSAMYLCASNQGNTEAFFGQGTRLTVV.

This chain links TRBV27 with TRBJ2-7, with a weak D call TRBD2 (6 bases). V was cut by 2 bases and J by 2 bases, with 13 bases left in between. Looked up from germline, CDR1 is MNHEY and CDR2 is SMNVEV (reference sequence). CDR3 length: 15 amino acids. CDR3 protein: CASSLDGTRTYEQYF. The CDR3 DNA sequence: TGTGCCAGCAGTTTAGACGGGACTCGGACCTACGAGCAGTACTTC.

The V and J genes are TRBV7-3 and TRBJ1-3; D perhaps matches TRBD1 (5 bases). V was clipped by 4 bases and J by 0 bases, with 10 bases between them. Per germline, CDR1 SGHTA and CDR2 FQGTGA. CDR3 length equals 15 residues. The CDR3 loop reads CASSSGQDSGNTIYF. The CDR3 nucleotides read TGTGCCAGCAGCTCCGGACAAGACTCTGGAAACACCATATATTTT.

V gene TRBV19 combines with J gene TRBJ1-1; D ambiguous. Germline-derived CDR1 and CDR2 are LNHDA and SQIVND (reference sequence). This CDR3 is 15 amino acids long. Trimming stripped 5 bases from V and 3 bases from J, with 16 bases between. CDR3 sequence (DNA): TGTGCCAGTAGTCGCGGTCGGGGAGAACACACTGAAGCTTTCTTT. Translating gives CASSRGRGEHTEAFF.

In this sample, this clone turned up once. The V and J genes are TRBV2 and TRBJ2-7; 7 bases align to TRBD1. V lost 2 bases and J lost 2; bases outside the gene matches: 3. Looked up from germline, CDR1 is SNHLY and CDR2 is FYNNEI. The length of the CDR3 is 14 residues. CDR3 amino acids: CASSENRGTYEQYF. The CDR3 DNA is TGTGCCAGCAGTGAAAACAGGGGAACCTACGAGCAGTACTTC.

This clone has just a few counts. The chain employs TRBV25-1 and TRBJ2-7, with a possible D match to TRBD1 (6 bases). CDR1 and CDR2 from the germline V gene are MGHDK and SYGVNS. The V end was cut by 6 bases, the J end by 2 bases, with 11 bases between. This CDR3 spans 13 amino acids. The CDR3 sequence: CASSLTGTYEQYF. The CDR3 nucleotides read TGTGCCAGCAGCCTCACAGGGACCTACGAGCAGTACTTC.

This clone was recorded a few times. The chain couples TRBV30 to TRBJ1-6, with 9 nucleotides matching TRBD1. The CDR3 has 14 residues. Germline CDR1 and CDR2: GTSNPN and SVGIG (reference sequence). V lost 2 bases, J lost 9 bases, and 5 bases stayed unmatched. CDR3 sequence (DNA): TGTGCCTGGAGTTACAGGGGGCGAGGTTCACCCCTCCACTTT. It codes for CAWSYRGRGSPLHF.

The count of this clone is one. The chain combines TRBV7-2 with TRBJ1-2; D is undetermined. The CDR3 covers 14 residues. The germline V gene has CDR1 SGHTA and CDR2 FQGNSA. V lost 5 bases and J lost 4, with 14 bases in between. The CDR3 reads CASSEKRLFYGYTF. The CDR3 DNA sequence: TGTGCCAGCAGCGAAAAGAGGCTTTTCTATGGCTACACCTTC.